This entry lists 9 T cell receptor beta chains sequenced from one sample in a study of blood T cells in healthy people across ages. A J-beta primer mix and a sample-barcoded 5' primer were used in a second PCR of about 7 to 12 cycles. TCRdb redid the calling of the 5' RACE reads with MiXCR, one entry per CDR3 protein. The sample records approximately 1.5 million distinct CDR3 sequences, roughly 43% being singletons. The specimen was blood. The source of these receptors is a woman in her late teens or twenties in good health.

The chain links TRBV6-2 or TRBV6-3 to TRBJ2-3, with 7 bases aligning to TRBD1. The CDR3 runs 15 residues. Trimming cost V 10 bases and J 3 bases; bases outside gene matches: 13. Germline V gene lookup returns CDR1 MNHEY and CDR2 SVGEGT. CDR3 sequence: CATSRTGQRTDTQYF. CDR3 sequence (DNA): TGTGCCACCAGCCGAACGGGACAGAGGACAGATACGCAGTATTTT.

The DNA of the CDR3 is TGTGCCAGCAGCTCAAGTAATCCGGGACAGAGTTGTGGCTACACCTTC. It specifies CASSSSNPGQSCGYTF. The V gene is TRBV7-9, the J gene TRBJ1-2; TRBD1 aligns across 7 bases. CDR3 size: 16 residues. Per the germline V gene, CDR1 is SEHNR and CDR2 is FQNEAQ (reference sequence). With V trimmed by 4 bases and J by 7 bases, 15 bases remained unmatched.

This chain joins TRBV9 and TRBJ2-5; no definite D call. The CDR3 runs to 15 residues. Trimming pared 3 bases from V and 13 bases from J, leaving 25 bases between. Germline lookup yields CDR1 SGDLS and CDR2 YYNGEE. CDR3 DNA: TGTGCCAGCAGCGCGACCATAGATCCCCTCAATGAGCGGTACTTC. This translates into CASSATIDPLNERYF.

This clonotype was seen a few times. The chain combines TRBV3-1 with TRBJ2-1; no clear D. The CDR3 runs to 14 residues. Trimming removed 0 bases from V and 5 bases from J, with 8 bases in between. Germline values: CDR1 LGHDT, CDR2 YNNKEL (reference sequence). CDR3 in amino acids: CASSQDYSHNEQFF. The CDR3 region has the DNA TGTGCCAGCAGCCAAGATTACAGTCACAATGAGCAGTTCTTC.

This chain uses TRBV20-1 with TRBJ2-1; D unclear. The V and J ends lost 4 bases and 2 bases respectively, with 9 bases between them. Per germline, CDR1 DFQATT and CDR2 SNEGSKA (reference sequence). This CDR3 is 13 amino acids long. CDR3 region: CSAKSDPYNEQFF. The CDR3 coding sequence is TGCAGTGCTAAGAGTGACCCCTACAATGAGCAGTTCTTC.

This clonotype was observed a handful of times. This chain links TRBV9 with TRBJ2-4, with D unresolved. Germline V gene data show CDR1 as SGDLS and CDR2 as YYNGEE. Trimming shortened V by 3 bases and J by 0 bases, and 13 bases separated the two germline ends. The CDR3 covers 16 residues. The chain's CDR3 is CASSAQGPSAKNIQYF. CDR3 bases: TGTGCCAGCAGCGCCCAAGGACCCTCAGCCAAAAACATTCAGTACTTC.

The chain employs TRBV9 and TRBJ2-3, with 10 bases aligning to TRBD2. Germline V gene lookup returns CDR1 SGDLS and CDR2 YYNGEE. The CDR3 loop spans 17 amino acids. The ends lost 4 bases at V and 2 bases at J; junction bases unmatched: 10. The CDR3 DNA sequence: TGTGCCAGCAGCCTCCTAGGTAGCGGGGGGTTCACAGATACGCAGTATTTT. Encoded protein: CASSLLGSGGFTDTQYF.

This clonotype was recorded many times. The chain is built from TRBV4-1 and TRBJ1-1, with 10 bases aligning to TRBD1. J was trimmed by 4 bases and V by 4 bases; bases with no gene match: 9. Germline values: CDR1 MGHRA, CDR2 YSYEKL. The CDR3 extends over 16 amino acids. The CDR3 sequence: CASSPGTGVSGTEAFF. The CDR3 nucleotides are TGCGCCAGCAGCCCCGGGACAGGGGTGTCCGGCACTGAAGCTTTCTTT.

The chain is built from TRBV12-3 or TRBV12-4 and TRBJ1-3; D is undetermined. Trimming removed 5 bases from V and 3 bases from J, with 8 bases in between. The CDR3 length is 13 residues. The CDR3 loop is CASSLMGGNTIYF. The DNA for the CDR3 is TGTGCCAGCAGTCTCATGGGTGGAAACACCATATATTTT.